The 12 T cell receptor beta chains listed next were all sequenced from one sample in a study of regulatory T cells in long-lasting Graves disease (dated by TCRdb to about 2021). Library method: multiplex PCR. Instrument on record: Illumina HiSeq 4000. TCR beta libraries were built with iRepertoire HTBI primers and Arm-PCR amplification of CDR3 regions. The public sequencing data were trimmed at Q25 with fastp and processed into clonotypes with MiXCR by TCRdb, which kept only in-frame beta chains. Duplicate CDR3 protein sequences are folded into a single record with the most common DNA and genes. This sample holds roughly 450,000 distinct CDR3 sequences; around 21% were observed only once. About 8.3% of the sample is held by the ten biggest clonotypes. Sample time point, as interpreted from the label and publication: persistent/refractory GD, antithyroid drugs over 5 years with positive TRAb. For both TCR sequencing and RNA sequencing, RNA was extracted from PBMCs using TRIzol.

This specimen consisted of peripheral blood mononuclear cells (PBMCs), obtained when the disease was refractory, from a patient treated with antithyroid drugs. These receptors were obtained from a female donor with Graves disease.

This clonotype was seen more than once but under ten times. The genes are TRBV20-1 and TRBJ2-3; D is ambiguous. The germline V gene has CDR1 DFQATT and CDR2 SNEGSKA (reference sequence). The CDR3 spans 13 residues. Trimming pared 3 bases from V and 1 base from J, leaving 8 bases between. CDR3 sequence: CSARASGTDTQYF. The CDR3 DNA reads TGCAGTGCTAGGGCATCAGGCACAGATACGCAGTATTTT.

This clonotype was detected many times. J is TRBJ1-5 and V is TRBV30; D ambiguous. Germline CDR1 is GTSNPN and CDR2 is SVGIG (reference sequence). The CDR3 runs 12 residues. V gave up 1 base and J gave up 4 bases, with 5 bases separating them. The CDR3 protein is CAWSDLNQPQHF. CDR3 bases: TGTGCCTGGAGTGACCTAAATCAGCCCCAGCATTTT.

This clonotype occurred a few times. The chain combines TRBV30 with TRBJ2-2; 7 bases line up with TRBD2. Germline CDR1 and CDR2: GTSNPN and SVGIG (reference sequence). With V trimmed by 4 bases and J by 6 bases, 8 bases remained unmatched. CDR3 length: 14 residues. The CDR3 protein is CAWTLGEGPGELFF. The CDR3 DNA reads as TGTGCCTGGACGTTGGGGGAGGGCCCCGGGGAGCTGTTTTTT.

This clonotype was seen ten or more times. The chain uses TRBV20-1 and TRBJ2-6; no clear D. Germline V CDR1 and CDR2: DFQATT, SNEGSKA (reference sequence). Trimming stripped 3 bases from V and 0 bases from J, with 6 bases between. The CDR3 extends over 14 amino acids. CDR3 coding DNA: TGCAGTGCTAGGAGCGACTCTGGGGCCAACGTCCTGACTTTC. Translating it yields CSARSDSGANVLTF.

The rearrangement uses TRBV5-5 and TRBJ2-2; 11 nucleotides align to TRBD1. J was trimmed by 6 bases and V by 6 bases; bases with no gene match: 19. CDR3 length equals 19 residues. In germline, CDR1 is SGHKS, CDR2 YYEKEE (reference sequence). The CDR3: CASTVDRGRFSPYSGELFF. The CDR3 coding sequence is TGTGCCAGCACCGTGGACAGGGGGCGTTTTTCTCCCTACTCCGGGGAGCTGTTTTTT.

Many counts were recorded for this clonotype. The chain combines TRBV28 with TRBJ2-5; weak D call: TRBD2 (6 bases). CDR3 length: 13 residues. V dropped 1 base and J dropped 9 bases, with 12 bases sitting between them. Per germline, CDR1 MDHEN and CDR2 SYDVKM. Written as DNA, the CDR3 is TGTGCCAGCAGTTTATTTTCGTCGGGGGCCCAGTACTTC. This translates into CASSLFSSGAQYF. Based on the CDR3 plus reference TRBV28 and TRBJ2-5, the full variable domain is DVKVTQSSRYLVKRTGEKVFLECVQDMDHENMFWYRQDPGLGLRLIYFSYDVKMKEKGDIPEGYSVSREKKERFSLILESASTNQTSMYLCASSLFSSGAQYFGPGTRLLVL.

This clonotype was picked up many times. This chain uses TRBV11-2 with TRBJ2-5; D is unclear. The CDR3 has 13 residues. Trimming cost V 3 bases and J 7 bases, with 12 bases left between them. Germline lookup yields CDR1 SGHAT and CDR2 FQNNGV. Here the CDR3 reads CASSLASRGTQYF. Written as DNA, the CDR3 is TGTGCCAGCAGCTTGGCCTCCCGCGGGACCCAGTACTTC.

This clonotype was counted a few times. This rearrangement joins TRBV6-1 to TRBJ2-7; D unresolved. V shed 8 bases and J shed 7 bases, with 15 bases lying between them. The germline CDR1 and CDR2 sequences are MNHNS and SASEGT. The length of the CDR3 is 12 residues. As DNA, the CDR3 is TGTGCCAGCCATTTTCCCCCCGGGGAGCAGTACTTC. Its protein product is CASHFPPGEQYF.

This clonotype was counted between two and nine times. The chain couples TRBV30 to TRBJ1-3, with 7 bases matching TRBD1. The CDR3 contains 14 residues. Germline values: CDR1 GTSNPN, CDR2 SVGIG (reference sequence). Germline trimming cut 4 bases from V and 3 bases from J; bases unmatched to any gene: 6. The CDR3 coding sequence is TGTGCCTGGAACCACCACAGGGGTGGAAACACCATATATTTT. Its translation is CAWNHHRGGNTIYF.

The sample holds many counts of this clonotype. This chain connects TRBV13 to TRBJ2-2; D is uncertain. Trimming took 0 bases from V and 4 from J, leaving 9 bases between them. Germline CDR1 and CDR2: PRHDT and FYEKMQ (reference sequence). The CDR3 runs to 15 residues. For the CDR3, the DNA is TGTGCCAGCAGCTTAGGCCCCCGAAGCACCGGGGAGCTGTTTTTT. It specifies CASSLGPRSTGELFF.

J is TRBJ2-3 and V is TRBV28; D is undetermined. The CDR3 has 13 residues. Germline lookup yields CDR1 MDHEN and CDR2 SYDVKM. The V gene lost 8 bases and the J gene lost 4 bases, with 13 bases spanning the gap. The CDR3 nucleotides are TGTGCCAGCGGCTCCCGGACCGCAGATACGCAGTATTTT. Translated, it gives CASGSRTADTQYF.

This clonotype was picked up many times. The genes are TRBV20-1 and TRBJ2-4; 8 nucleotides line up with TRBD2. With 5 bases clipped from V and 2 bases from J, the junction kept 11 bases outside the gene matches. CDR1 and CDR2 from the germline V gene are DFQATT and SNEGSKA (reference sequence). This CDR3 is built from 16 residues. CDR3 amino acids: CSAGLALGSSKNIQYF. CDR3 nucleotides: TGCAGTGCTGGACTAGCCCTGGGTAGTTCCAAAAACATTCAGTACTTC.